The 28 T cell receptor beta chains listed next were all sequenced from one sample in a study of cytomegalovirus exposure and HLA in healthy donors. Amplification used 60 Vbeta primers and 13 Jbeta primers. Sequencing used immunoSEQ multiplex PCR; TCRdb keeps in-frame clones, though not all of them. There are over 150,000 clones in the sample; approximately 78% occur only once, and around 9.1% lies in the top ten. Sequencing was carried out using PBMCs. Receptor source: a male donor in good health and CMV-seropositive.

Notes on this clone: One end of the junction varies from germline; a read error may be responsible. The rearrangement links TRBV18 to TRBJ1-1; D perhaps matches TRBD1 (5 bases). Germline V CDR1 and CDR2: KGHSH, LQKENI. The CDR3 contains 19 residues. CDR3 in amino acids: CASSPNTRWGGDMNTEAFF. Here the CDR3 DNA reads TGTGCCAGTTCACCAAACACTCGTTGGGGAGGGGATATGAACACTGAAGCTTTCTTT.

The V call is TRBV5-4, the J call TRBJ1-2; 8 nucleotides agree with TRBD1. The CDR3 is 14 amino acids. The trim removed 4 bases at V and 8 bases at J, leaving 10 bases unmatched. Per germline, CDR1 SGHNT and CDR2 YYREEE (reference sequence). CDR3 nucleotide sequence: TGTGCCAGCAGCCCGGGACAGGTACTAACAGGCTACACCTTC. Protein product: CASSPGQVLTGYTF.

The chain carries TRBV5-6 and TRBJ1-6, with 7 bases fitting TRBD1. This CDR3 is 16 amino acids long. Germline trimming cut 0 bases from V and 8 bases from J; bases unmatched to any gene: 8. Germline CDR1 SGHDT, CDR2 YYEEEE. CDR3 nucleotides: TGTGCCAGCAGCTTGGGCCGGAACAGGGGAGATTCACCCCTCCACTTT. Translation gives CASSLGRNRGDSPLHF. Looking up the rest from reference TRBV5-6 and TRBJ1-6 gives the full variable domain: DAGVTQSPTHLIKTRGQQVTLRCSPKSGHDTVSWYQQALGQGPQFIFQYYEEEERQRGNFPDRFSGHQFPNYSSELNVNALLLGDSALYLCASSLGRNRGDSPLHFGNGTRLTVT.

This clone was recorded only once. This chain's CDR3 is CASSLEGGSAGELFF. CDR3 sequence (DNA): TGTGCCAGCAGCTTGGAAGGGGGATCGGCCGGGGAGCTGTTTTTT. The genes are TRBV7-8 and TRBJ2-2; D perhaps matches TRBD1 (6 bases). V lost 3 bases and J 6 bases, leaving 14 bases between the germline ends. Germline V lookup: CDR1 SGHVS, CDR2 FQNEAQ. The CDR3 sequence is 15 residues long.

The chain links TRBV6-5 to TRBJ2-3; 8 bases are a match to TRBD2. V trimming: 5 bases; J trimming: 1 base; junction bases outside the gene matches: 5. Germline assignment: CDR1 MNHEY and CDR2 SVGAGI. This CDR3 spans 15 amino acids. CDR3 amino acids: CASSMISGGTDTQYF. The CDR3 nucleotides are TGTGCCAGCAGTATGATTAGCGGGGGCACAGATACGCAGTATTTT.

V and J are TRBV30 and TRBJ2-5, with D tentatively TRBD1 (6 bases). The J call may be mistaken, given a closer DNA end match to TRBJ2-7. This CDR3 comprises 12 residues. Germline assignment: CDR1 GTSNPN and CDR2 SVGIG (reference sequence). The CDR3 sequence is CAWATGTYEQYF. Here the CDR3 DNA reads TGTGCCTGGGCAACAGGGACCTACGAGCAGTACTTC.

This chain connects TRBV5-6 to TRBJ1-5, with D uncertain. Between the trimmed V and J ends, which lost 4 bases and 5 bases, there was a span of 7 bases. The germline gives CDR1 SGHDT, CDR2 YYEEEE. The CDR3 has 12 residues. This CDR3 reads CASSRGYQPQHF. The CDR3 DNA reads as TGTGCCAGCAGCCGTGGCTATCAGCCCCAGCATTTT.

The chain's CDR3 is CASSLADRYEQYF. The CDR3 DNA sequence: TGCGCCAGCAGCTTGGCCGACAGGTACGAGCAGTACTTC. The chain links TRBV5-1 to TRBJ2-5, with TRBD1 as a possible D gene (6 bases). The DNA end is more similar to TRBJ2-7, so the J call may be wrong. The CDR3 sequence is 13 residues long. Germline values: CDR1 SGHRS, CDR2 YFSETQ.

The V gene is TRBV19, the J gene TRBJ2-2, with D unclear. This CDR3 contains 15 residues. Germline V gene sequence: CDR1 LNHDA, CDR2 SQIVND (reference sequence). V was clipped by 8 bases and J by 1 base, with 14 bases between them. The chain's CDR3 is CASGGRMMNTGELFF. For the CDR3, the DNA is TGTGCCAGTGGTGGCAGGATGATGAACACCGGGGAGCTGTTTTTT.

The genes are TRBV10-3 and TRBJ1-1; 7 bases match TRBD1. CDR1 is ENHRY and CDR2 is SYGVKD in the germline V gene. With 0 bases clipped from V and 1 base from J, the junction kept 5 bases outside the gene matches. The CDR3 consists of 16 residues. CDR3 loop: CAISESLGTANTEAFF. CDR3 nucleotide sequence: TGTGCCATCAGTGAGTCATTAGGGACAGCGAACACTGAAGCTTTCTTT.

The CDR3 loop is CASSTRQELGEQYF. The CDR3 nucleotides are TGTGCCAGCAGCACCCGACAGGAGCTAGGCGAGCAGTACTTC. The chain links TRBV5-4 to TRBJ2-7, with a weak D call TRBD1 (6 bases). This CDR3 has 14 residues. The V and J ends lost 4 bases and 6 bases respectively, with 17 bases between them. Per germline, CDR1 SGHNT and CDR2 YYREEE (reference sequence).

The chain's CDR3 is CATSRDRGREQYF. CDR3 in DNA: TGTGCCACCTCCCGGGACAGGGGTAGAGAGCAGTACTTC. The chain combines TRBV15 with TRBJ2-7, with 10 bases fitting TRBD1. Germline V gives CDR1 LNHNV, CDR2 YYDKDF (reference sequence). The CDR3 totals 13 residues. J gave up 7 bases and V 8 bases, and 8 bases lay outside the gene matches.

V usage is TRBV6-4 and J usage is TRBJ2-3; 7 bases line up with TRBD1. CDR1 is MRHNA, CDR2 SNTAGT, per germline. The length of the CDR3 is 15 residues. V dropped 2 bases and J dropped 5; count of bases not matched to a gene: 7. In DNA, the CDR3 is TGTGCCAGCAGTGACACCGGGACAGTCAGAGATACGCAGTATTTT. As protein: CASSDTGTVRDTQYF.

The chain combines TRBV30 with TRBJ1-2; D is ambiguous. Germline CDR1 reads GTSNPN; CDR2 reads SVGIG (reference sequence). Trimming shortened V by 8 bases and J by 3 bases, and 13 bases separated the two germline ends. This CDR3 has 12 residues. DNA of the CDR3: TGTGCCAGCATCCTCTCGGACTATGGCTACACCTTC. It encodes CASILSDYGYTF.

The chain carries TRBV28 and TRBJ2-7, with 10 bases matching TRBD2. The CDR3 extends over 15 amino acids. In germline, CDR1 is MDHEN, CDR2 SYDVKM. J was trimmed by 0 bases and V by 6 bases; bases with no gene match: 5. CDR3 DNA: TGTGCCAGCAGACAAGGGACTAGCGACTCCTACGAGCAGTACTTC. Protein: CASRQGTSDSYEQYF.

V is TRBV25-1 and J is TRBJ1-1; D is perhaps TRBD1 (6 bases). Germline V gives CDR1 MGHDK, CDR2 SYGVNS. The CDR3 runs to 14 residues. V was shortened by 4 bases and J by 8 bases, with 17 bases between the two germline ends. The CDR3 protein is CASSGAGGMIEAFF. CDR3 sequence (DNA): TGTGCCAGCAGTGGGGCGGGGGGCATGATAGAAGCTTTCTTT.

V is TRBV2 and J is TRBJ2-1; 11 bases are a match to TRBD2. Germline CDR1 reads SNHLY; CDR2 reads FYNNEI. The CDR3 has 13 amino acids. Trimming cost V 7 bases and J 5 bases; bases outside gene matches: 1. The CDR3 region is CASTLAGDNEQFF. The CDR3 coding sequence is TGTGCCAGCACACTAGCGGGAGACAATGAGCAGTTCTTC.

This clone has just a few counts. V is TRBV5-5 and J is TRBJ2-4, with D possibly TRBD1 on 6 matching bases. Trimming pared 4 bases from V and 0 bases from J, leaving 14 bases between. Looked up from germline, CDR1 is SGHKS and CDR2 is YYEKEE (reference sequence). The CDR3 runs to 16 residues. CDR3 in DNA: TGTGCCAGCAGCGGCACAGGGACGCTAGCCAAAAACATTCAGTACTTC. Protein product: CASSGTGTLAKNIQYF.

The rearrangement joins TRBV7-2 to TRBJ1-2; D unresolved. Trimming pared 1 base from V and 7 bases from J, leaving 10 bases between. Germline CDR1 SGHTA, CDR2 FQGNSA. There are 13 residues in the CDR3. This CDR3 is CASSLERGAGYTF. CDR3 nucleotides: TGTGCCAGCAGCTTAGAACGAGGCGCTGGCTACACCTTC. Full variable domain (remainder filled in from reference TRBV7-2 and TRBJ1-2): GAGVSQSPSNKVTEKGKDVELRCDPISGHTALYWYRQSLGQGLEFLIYFQGNSAPDKSGLPSDRFSAERTGGSVSTLTIQRTQQEDSAVYLCASSLERGAGYTFGSGTRLTVV.

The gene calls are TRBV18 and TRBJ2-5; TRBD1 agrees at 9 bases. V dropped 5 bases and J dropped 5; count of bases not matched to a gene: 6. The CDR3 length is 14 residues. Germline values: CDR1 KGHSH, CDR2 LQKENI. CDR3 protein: CASSSTGGKETQYF. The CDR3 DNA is TGTGCCAGCTCATCGACAGGGGGAAAGGAGACCCAGTACTTC. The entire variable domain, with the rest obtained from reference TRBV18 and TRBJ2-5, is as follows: NAGVMQNPRHLVRRRGQEARLRCSPMKGHSHVYWYRQLPEEGLKFMVYLQKENIIDESGMPKERFSAEFPKEGPSILRIQQVVRGDSAAYFCASSSTGGKETQYFGPGTRLLVL.

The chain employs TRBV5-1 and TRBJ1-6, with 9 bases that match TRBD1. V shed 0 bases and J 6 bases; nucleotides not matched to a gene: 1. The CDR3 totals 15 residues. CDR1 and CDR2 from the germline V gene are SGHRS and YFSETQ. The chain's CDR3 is CASSLETGGNSPLHF. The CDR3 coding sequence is TGCGCCAGCAGCTTGGAGACAGGGGGTAATTCACCCCTCCACTTT.

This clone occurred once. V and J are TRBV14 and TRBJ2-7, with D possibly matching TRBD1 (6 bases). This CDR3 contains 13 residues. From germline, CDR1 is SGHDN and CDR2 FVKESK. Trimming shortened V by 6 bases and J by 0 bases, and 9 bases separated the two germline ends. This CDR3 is CASREDSSYEQYF. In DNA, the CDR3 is TGTGCCAGCAGAGAGGACAGCTCCTACGAGCAGTACTTC.

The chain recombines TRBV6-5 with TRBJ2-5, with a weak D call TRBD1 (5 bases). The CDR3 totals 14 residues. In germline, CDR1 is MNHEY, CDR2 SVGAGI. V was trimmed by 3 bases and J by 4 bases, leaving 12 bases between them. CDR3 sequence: CASSYLGRPETQYF. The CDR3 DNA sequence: TGTGCCAGCAGTTATTTGGGGCGCCCAGAGACCCAGTACTTC.

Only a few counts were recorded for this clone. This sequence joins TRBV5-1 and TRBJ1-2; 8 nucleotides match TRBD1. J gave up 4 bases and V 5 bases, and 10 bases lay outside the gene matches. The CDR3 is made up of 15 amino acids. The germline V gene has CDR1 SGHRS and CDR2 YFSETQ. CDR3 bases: TGCGCCAGCAGAAACGGACAGGGAAGAGGCTATGGCTACACCTTC. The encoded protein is CASRNGQGRGYGYTF.

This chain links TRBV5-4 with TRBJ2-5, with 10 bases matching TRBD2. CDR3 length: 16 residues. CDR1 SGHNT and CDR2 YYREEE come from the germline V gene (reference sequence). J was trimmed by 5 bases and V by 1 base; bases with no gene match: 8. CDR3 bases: TGTGCCAGCAGCTTGTTTAGCGGGAGGTTAACGGAGACCCAGTACTTC. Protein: CASSLFSGRLTETQYF.

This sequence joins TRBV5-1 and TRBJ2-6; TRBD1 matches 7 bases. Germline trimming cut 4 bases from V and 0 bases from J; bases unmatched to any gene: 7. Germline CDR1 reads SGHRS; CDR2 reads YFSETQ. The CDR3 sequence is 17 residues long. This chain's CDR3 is CASSPTGPHSGANVLTF. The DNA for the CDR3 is TGCGCCAGCAGCCCGACAGGGCCCCACTCTGGGGCCAACGTCCTGACTTTC.

CDR3 DNA: TGTGCCAGCGGAGGACAGGGTACTTACGAGCAGTACTTC. It specifies CASGGQGTYEQYF. The chain joins TRBV6-6 to TRBJ2-7; TRBD1 agrees at 8 bases. J was trimmed by 4 bases and V by 8 bases; bases with no gene match: 7. This CDR3 comprises 13 residues. Germline lookup yields CDR1 MNHNY and CDR2 SVGAGI (reference sequence).

CDR3 residues: CASGIGGALANSPLHF. The DNA of the CDR3 is TGTGCCAGCGGTATTGGGGGGGCGCTTGCGAATTCACCCCTCCACTTT. The chain has TRBV28 and TRBJ1-6, with D maybe TRBD1 (6 bases). The CDR3 loop spans 16 amino acids. The V end lost 8 bases, the J end lost 7 bases, and 21 bases lay between the germline ends. Germline CDR1 reads MDHEN; CDR2 reads SYDVKM. Full variable domain (rest looked up from reference TRBV28 and TRBJ1-6): DVKVTQSSRYLVKRTGEKVFLECVQDMDHENMFWYRQDPGLGLRLIYFSYDVKMKEKGDIPEGYSVSREKKERFSLILESASTNQTSMYLCASGIGGALANSPLHFGNGTRLTVT.